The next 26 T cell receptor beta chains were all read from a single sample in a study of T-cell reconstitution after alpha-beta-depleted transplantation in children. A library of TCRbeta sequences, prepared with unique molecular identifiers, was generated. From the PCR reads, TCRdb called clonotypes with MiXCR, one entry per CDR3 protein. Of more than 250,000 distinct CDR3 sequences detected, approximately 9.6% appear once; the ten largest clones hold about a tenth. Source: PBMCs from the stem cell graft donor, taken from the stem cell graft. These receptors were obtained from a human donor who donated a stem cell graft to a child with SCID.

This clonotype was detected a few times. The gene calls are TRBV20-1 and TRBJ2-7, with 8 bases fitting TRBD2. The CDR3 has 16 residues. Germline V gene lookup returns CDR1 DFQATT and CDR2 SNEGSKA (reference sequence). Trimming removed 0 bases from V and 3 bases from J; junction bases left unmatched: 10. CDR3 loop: CSARDNRWAGGYEQYF. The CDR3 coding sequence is TGCAGTGCTAGAGACAACAGATGGGCGGGGGGCTACGAGCAGTACTTC.

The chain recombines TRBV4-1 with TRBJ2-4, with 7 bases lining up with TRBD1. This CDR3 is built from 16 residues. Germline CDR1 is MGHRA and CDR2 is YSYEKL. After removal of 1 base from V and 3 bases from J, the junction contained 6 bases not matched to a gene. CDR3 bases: TGCGCCAGCAGCCAAGCACAGGGGTCAGGCAAAAACATTCAGTACTTC. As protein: CASSQAQGSGKNIQYF.

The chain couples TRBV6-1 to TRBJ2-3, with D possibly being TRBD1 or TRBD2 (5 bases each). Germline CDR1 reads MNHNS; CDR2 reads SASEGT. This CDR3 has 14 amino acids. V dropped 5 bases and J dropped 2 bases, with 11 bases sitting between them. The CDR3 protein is CASSHRDPTDTQYF. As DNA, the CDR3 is TGTGCCAGCAGTCATCGGGACCCCACAGATACGCAGTATTTT.

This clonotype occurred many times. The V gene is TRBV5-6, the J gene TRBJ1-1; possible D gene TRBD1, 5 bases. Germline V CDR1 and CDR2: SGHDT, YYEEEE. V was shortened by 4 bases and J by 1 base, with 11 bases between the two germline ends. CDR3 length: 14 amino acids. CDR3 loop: CASSPGLWNTEAFF. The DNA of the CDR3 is TGTGCCAGCAGCCCGGGACTGTGGAACACTGAAGCTTTCTTT.

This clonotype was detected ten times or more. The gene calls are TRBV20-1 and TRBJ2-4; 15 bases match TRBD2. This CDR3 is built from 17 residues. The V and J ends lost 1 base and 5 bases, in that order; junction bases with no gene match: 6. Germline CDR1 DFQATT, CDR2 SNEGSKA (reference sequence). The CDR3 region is CSARAGLAGGRENIQYF. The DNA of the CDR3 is TGCAGTGCTAGAGCCGGACTAGCGGGGGGGCGGGAAAACATTCAGTACTTC.

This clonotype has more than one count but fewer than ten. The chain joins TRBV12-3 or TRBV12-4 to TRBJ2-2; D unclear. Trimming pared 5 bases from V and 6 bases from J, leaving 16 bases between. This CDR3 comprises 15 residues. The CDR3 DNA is TGTGCCAGCAGTAGAGACTTGGTTGATCCCGGGGAGCTGTTTTTT. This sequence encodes CASSRDLVDPGELFF.

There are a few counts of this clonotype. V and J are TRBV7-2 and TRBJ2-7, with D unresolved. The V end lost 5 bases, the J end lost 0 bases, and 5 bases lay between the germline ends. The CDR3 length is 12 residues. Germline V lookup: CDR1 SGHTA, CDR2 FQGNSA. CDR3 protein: CASSATSYEQYF. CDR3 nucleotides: TGTGCCAGCAGCGCGACCTCCTACGAGCAGTACTTC.

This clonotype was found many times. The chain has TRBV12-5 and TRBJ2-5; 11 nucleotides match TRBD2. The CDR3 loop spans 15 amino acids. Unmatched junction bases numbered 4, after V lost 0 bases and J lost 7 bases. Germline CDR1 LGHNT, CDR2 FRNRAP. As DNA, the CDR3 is TGTGCTAGTGGTTTGGTTACCGGGACTAGCGGGACCCAGTACTTC. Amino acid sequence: CASGLVTGTSGTQYF.

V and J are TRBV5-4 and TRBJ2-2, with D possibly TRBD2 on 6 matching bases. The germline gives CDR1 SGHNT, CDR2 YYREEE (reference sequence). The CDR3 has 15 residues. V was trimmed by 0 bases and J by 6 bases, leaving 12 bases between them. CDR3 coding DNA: TGTGCCAGCAGCTTGGGACTAGTAATGGCCGGGGAGCTGTTTTTT. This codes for CASSLGLVMAGELFF.

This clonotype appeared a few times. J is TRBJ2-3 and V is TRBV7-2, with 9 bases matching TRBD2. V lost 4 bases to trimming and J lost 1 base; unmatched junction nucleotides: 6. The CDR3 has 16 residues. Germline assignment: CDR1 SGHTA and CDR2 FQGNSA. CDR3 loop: CASSSNAGGRTDTQYF. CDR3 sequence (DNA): TGTGCCAGCAGCTCTAACGCGGGGGGGCGCACAGATACGCAGTATTTT.

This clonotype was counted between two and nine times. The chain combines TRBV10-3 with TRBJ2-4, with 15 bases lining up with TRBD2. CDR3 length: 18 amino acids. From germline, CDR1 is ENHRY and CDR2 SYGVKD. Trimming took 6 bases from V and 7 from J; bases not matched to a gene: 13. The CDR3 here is CAISPGGTSGGSGNIQYF. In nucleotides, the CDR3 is TGTGCCATCAGCCCAGGAGGGACTAGCGGGGGGAGCGGGAACATTCAGTACTTC.

This CDR3 reads CASSLLAGNLPDTQYF. CDR3 coding DNA: TGCGCCAGCAGCTTGTTAGCGGGGAACCTCCCAGATACGCAGTATTTT. This rearrangement joins TRBV5-1 to TRBJ2-3, with TRBD2 matching over 8 bases. The V and J ends lost 1 base and 4 bases, in that order; junction bases with no gene match: 8. The CDR3 totals 16 residues. CDR1 is SGHRS and CDR2 is YFSETQ in the germline V gene.

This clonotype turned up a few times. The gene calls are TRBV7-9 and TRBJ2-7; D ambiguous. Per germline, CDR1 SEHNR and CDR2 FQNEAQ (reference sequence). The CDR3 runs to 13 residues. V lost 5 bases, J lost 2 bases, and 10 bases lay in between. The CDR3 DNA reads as TGTGCCAGCAGCCTTGCACAAACCTACGAGCAGTACTTC. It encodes CASSLAQTYEQYF.

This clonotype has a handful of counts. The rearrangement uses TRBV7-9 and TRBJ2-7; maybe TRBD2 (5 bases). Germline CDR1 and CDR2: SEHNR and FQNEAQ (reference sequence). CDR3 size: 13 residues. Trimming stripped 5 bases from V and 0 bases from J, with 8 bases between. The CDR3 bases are TGTGCCAGCAGCACCGGACTCTCCTACGAGCAGTACTTC. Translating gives CASSTGLSYEQYF. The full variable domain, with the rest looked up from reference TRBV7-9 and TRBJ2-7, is DTGVSQNPRHKITKRGQNVTFRCDPISEHNRLYWYRQTLGQGPEFLTYFQNEAQLEKSRLLSDRFSAERPKGSFSTLEIQRTEQGDSAMYLCASSTGLSYEQYFGPGTRLTVT.

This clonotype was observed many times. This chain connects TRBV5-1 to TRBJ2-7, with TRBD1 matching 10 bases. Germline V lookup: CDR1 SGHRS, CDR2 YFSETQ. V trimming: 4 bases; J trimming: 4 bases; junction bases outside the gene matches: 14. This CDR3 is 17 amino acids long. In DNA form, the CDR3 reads TGCGCCAGCAGCCTGACAGGGGGCGTCAACGAGAAATACGAGCAGTACTTC. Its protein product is CASSLTGGVNEKYEQYF.

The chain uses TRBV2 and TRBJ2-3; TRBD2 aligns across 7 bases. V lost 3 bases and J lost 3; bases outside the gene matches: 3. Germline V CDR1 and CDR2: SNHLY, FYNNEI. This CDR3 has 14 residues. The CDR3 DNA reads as TGTGCCAGCAGTGATCCCGGGGGGACAGATACGCAGTATTTT. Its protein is CASSDPGGTDTQYF.

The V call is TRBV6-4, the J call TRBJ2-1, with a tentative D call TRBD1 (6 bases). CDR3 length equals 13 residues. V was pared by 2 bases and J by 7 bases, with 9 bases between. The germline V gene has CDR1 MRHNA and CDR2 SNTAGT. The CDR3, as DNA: TGTGCCAGCAGTGACGCAGGGGAAAATGAGCAGTTCTTC. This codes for CASSDAGENEQFF.

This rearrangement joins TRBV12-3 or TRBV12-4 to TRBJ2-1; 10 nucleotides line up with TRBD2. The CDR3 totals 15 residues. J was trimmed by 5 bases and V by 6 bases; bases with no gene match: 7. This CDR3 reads CASSFSGGPNNEQFF. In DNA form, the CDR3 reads TGTGCCAGCAGCTTTAGCGGGGGGCCGAACAATGAGCAGTTCTTC.

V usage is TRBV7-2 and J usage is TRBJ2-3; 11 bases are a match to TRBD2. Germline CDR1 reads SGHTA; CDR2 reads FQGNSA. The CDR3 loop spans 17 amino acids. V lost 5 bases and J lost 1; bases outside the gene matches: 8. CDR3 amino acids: CASSRGRTSGRTDTQYF. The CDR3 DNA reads TGTGCCAGCAGCCGAGGCCGGACTAGCGGGCGCACAGATACGCAGTATTTT.

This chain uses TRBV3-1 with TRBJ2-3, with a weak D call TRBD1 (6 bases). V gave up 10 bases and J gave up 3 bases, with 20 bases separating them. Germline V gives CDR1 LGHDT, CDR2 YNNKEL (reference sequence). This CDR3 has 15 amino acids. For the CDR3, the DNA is TGTGCCACCTCCAAGGTGGGGACATGGACAGATACGCAGTATTTT. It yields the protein CATSKVGTWTDTQYF.

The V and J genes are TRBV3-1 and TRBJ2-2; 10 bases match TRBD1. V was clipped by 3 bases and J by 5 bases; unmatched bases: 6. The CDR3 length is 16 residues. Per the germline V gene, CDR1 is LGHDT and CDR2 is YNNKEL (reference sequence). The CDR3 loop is CASSHDRGRGTGELFF. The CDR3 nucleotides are TGTGCCAGCAGCCACGACAGGGGGCGCGGGACCGGGGAGCTGTTTTTT.

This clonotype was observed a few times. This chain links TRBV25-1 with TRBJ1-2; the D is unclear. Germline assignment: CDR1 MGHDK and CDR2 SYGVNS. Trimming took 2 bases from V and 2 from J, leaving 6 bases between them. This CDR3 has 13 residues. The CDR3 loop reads CASSETLNYGYTF. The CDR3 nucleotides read TGTGCCAGCAGTGAAACATTGAACTATGGCTACACCTTC.

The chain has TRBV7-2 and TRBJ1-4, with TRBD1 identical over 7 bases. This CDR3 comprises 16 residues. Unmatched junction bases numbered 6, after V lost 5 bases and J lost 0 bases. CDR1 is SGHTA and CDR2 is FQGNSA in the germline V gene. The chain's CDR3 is CASSIRQGSTNEKLFF. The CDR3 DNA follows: TGTGCCAGCAGCATCCGACAGGGCTCAACTAATGAAAAACTGTTTTTT.

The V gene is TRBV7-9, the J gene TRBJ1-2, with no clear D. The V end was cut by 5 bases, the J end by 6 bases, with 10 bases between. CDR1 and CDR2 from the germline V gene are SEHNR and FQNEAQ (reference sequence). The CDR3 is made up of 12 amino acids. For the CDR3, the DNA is TGTGCCAGCAGCCTCGAGACCCATGGCTACACCTTC. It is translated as CASSLETHGYTF.

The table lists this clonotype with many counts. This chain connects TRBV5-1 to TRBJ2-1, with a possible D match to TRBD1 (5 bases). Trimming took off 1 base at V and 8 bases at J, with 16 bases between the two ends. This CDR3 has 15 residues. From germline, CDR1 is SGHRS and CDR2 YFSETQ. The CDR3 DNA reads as TGCGCCAGCAGCTTGCATCCAGGGCTTAACGATGAGCAGTTCTTC. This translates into CASSLHPGLNDEQFF.

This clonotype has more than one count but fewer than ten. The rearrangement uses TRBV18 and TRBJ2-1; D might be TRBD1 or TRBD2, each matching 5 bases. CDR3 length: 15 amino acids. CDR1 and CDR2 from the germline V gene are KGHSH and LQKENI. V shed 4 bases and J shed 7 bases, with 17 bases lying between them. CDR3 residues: CASSLNGQGGNEQFF. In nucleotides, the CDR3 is TGTGCCAGCTCACTAAACGGCCAGGGCGGGAATGAGCAGTTCTTC. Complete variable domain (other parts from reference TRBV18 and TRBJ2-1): NAGVMQNPRHLVRRRGQEARLRCSPMKGHSHVYWYRQLPEEGLKFMVYLQKENIIDESGMPKERFSAEFPKEGPSILRIQQVVRGDSAAYFCASSLNGQGGNEQFFGPGTRLTVL.